Shown below are 11 T cell receptor beta chains from a single sample sequenced in a study of cytomegalovirus exposure and HLA in healthy donors. Method: immunoSEQ multiplex PCR; TCRdb's copy keeps in-frame clones and lacks some. The sample holds 300,000 to 400,000 clones, 86% seen once. The sequenced material came from PBMCs. These receptors all stem from a woman in her late teens or twenties in good health and CMV-seronegative.

This chain uses TRBV6-1 with TRBJ1-5; a weak D match, TRBD1 (5 bases). Germline CDR1 reads MNHNS; CDR2 reads SASEGT. V gave up 2 bases and J gave up 0 bases, with 11 bases separating them. The CDR3 extends over 16 amino acids. DNA for the CDR3: TGTGCCAGCAGTGAACGAACGGGGGATAGCAATCAGCCCCAGCATTTT. This gives the protein CASSERTGDSNQPQHF.

The chain links TRBV27 to TRBJ2-3, with TRBD2 matching over 7 bases. After removal of 6 bases from V and 5 bases from J, the junction contained 14 bases not matched to a gene. CDR1 and CDR2 from the germline V gene are MNHEY and SMNVEV (reference sequence). The CDR3 covers 16 residues. CDR3 loop: CASSSLGRGNVDTQYF. The CDR3 nucleotides read TGTGCCAGCAGCTCCCTTGGGCGGGGGAATGTAGATACGCAGTATTTT.

This rearrangement joins TRBV27 to TRBJ2-1; 8 bases fit TRBD2. CDR1 is MNHEY and CDR2 is SMNVEV in the germline V gene (reference sequence). V dropped 0 bases and J dropped 12; count of bases not matched to a gene: 13. The CDR3 is made up of 16 amino acids. The CDR3 is CASSLSKTSSAGGQFF. For the CDR3, the DNA is TGTGCCAGCAGTTTATCCAAGACATCATCGGCGGGAGGGCAGTTCTTC.

The chain employs TRBV5-6 and TRBJ1-1, with TRBD1 identical over 8 bases. This CDR3 is 13 amino acids long. Germline-derived CDR1 and CDR2 are SGHDT and YYEEEE. V gave up 4 bases and J gave up 4 bases; unmatched junction bases: 3. The CDR3 protein is CASSATGGTEAFF. The CDR3, as DNA: TGTGCCAGCAGCGCAACAGGGGGCACTGAAGCTTTCTTT.

The V call is TRBV28, the J call TRBJ2-7; the D is unclear. Germline assignment: CDR1 MDHEN and CDR2 SYDVKM. The CDR3 loop spans 14 amino acids. Trimming cost V 5 bases and J 2 bases, with 13 bases left between them. The CDR3 sequence is CASSAPPATYEQYF. In nucleotides, the CDR3 is TGTGCCAGCAGTGCACCCCCTGCGACCTACGAGCAGTACTTC.

The rearrangement uses TRBV6-1 and TRBJ1-1; perhaps TRBD1 as D (6 bases). V was pared by 8 bases and J by 1 base, with 14 bases between. Germline V gene lookup returns CDR1 MNHNS and CDR2 SASEGT. This CDR3 contains 14 residues. Written as DNA, the CDR3 is TGTGCCAGCCGAAACCGGGACAAGAACACTGAAGCTTTCTTT. Translation gives CASRNRDKNTEAFF.

The V call is TRBV7-9, the J call TRBJ1-2; D is perhaps TRBD1 (6 bases). The CDR3 covers 14 residues. From germline, CDR1 is SEHNR and CDR2 FQNEAQ (reference sequence). Trimming stripped 5 bases from V and 4 bases from J, with 14 bases between. This CDR3 is CASSLQTGSYGYTF. CDR3 coding DNA: TGTGCCAGCAGCCTTCAAACAGGGAGCTATGGCTACACCTTC.

This clone was counted a few times. J is TRBJ1-4 and V is TRBV28; 10 positions agree with TRBD1. The trim removed 7 bases at V and 5 bases at J, leaving 10 bases unmatched. The CDR3 sequence is 16 residues long. Germline CDR1 MDHEN, CDR2 SYDVKM. The chain's CDR3 is CASNPIRQGANEKLFF. The CDR3 bases are TGTGCCAGCAACCCAATCCGACAGGGGGCAAATGAAAAACTGTTTTTT.

J is TRBJ2-5 and V is TRBV5-1; D gene unclear. Trimming removed 1 base from V and 2 bases from J, with 12 bases in between. CDR3 size: 15 residues. Germline values: CDR1 SGHRS, CDR2 YFSETQ. CDR3 amino acids: CASSLQTGLQETQYF. CDR3 nucleotide sequence: TGCGCCAGCAGCTTGCAGACTGGATTACAAGAGACCCAGTACTTC.

The rearrangement joins TRBV13 to TRBJ2-5; TRBD2 agrees at 7 bases. Germline V CDR1 and CDR2: PRHDT, FYEKMQ (reference sequence). This CDR3 is 16 amino acids long. Germline trimming cut 3 bases from V and 1 base from J; bases unmatched to any gene: 8. CDR3 nucleotides: TGTGCCAGCAGCTTGGAAGTCAGCGGGGCCCAAGAGACCCAGTACTTC. It codes for CASSLEVSGAQETQYF.

As DNA, the CDR3 is TGTGCCAGCAGTTACTCGACAGGGGTTCGAAATTCACCCCTCCACTTT. Translated: CASSYSTGVRNSPLHF. The chain joins TRBV6-5 to TRBJ1-6; 8 nucleotides match TRBD1. The CDR3 loop spans 16 amino acids. Germline values: CDR1 MNHEY, CDR2 SVGAGI. V gave up 0 bases and J gave up 7 bases; unmatched junction bases: 5.